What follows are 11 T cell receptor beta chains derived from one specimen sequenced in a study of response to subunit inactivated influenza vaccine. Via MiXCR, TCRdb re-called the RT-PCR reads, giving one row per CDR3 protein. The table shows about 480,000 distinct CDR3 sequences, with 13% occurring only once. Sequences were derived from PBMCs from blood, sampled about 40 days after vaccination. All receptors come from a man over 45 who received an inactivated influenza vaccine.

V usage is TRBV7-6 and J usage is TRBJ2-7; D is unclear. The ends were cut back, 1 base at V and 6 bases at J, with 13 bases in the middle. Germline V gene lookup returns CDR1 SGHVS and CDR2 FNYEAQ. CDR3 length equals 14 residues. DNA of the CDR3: TGTGCCAGCAGCTTAGGCCCCGTAAAAGTCGAGCAGTACTTC. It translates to CASSLGPVKVEQYF.

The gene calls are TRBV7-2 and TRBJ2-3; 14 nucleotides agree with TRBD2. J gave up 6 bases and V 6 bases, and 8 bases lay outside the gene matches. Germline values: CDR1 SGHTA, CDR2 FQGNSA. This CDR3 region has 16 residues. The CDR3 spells CASRPGLAGAGDTQYF. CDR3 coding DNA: TGTGCCAGCAGACCGGGACTAGCGGGGGCCGGTGATACGCAGTATTTT.

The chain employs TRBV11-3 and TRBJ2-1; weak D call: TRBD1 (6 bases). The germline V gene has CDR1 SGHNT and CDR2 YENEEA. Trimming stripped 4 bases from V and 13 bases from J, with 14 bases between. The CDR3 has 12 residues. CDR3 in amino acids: CASSWGHGEQFF. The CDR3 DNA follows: TGTGCCAGCAGCTGGGGACACGGTGAACAGTTCTTC.

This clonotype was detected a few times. The CDR3 spells CASRTSAGTQETQYF. Written as DNA, the CDR3 is TGTGCCAGCAGGACCTCGGCCGGAACCCAAGAGACCCAGTACTTC. The V call is TRBV11-2, the J call TRBJ2-5, with unresolved D. CDR3 length equals 15 residues. Germline V gene lookup returns CDR1 SGHAT and CDR2 FQNNGV. Trimming took off 6 bases at V and 1 base at J, with 15 bases between the two ends.

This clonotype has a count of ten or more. CDR3 nucleotides: TGTGCCAGCTCACCAAATTCGGGGGAGACGCAGTATTTT. Translating it yields CASSPNSGETQYF. This chain uses TRBV18 with TRBJ2-3, with D possibly being TRBD2 (6 bases). Deletions cut 2 bases from V and 9 bases from J, with 12 bases between. Germline V lookup: CDR1 KGHSH, CDR2 LQKENI. This CDR3 is built from 13 residues.

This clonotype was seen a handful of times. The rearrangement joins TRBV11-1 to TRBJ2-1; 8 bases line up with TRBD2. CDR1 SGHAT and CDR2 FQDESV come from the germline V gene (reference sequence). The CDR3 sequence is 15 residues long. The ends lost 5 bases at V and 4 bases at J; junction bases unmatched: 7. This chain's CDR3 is CASSPSAGVYNEQFF. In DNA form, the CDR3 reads TGTGCCAGCAGCCCGTCAGCGGGAGTTTACAATGAGCAGTTCTTC.

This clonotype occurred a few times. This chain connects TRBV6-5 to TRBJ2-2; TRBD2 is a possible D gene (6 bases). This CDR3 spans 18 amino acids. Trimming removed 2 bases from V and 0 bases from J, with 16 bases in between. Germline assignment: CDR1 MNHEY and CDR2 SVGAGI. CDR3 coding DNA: TGTGCCAGCAGTTACGGGGCCCCAGGGACTGCGAACACCGGGGAGCTGTTTTTT. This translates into CASSYGAPGTANTGELFF.

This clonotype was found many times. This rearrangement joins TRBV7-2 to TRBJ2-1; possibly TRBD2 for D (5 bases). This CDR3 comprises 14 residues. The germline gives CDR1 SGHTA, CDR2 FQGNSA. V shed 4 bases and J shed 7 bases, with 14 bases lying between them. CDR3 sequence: CASSSGIDLNEQFF. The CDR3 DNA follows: TGTGCCAGCAGCTCCGGGATAGACCTAAATGAGCAGTTCTTC. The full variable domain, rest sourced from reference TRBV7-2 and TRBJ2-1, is GAGVSQSPSNKVTEKGKDVELRCDPISGHTALYWYRQSLGQGLEFLIYFQGNSAPDKSGLPSDRFSAERTGGSVSTLTIQRTQQEDSAVYLCASSSGIDLNEQFFGPGTRLTVL.

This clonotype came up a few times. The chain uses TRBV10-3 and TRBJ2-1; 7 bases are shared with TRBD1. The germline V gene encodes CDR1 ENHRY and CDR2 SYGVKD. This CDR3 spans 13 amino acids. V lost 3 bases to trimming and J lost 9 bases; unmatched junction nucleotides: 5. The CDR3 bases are TGTGCCATCAGTGACGGGTCAGGGGGTGAGCAGTTCTTC. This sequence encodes CAISDGSGGEQFF.

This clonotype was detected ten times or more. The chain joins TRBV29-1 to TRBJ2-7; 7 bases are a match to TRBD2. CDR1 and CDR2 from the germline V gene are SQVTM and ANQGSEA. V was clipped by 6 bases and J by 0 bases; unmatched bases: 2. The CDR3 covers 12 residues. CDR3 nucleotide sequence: TGCAGCGTAGCGGGGAGCTCCTACGAGCAGTACTTC. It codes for CSVAGSSYEQYF.

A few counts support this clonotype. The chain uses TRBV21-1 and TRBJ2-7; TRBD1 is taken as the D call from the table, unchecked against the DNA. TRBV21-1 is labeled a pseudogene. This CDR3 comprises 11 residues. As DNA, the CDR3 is TGTGCCAGGGGACAGGGCCCCGAGCAGTACTTC. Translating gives CARGQGPEQYF.